This T cell receptor (beta chain) was documented in a study of PD-1 blockade in mismatch repair-deficient tumors. Study-level background: Enrolled about 2013-2017, patients had progressing, pretreated mismatch repair-deficient cancers of 12 to 13 types. Regarding the study as a whole: Tumor-resident clones, often absent from pretreatment blood, expanded after pembrolizumab and then contracted.

This clone was detected a few times. The target antigen is unknown. Some clones are missing from TCRdb's copy, which holds only in-frame ones; the method was immunoSEQ multiplex PCR. The sample carries about 18,000 clones, about 80% recorded once. Every patient had mismatch repair deficiency by PCR or immunohistochemistry. The TCR-sequenced patients were a few responders to pembrolizumab. CDR1 and CDR2 from the germline V gene are SGHAT and FQNNGV. The CDR3 totals 14 residues. The ends were cut back, 7 bases at V and 2 bases at J, with 15 bases in the middle. This chain links TRBV11-2 with TRBJ2-7, with no clear D. The sample in question was PBMCs, obtained less than 25 weeks after starting pembrolizumab. The source of this sequence is an adult with mismatch repair-deficient cancer. In nucleotides, the CDR3 is TGTGCCAGCACCACAAGGCGGAATACCTACGAGCAGTACTTC. The encoded protein is CASTTRRNTYEQYF.